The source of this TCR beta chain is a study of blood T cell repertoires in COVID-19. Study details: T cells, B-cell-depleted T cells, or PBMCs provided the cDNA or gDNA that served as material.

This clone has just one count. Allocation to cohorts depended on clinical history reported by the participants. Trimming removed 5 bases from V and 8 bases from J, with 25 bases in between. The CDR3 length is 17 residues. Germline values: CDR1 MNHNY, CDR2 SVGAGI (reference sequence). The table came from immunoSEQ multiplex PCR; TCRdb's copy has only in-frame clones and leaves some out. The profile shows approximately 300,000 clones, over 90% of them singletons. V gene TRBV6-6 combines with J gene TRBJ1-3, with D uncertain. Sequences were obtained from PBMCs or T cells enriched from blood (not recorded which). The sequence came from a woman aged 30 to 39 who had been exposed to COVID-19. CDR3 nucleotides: TGTGCCAGCAGTCGCCTTGGAGTGGGAATCCTCGGGGACACCATATATTTT. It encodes CASSRLGVGILGDTIYF.